The 27 T cell receptor beta chains listed next were all sequenced from one sample in a study of beta chain features in type 1 diabetes. Study conclusions and caveats: Among all four CD4+ subsets, Type 1 diabetes patients had TCRB CDR3s that were moderately but significantly shorter.

Expressed TCRB transcripts were sequenced, since all the RNA that had been isolated was reverse transcribed. TCRdb keeps only in-frame clones here, not all; method: immunoSEQ multiplex PCR. The sample holds 28,000 or so clones, almost 65% seen once. These receptors lack a known antigen. Sequencing was carried out using Tregs from blood. These receptors all come from a woman under 40 with type 1 diabetes.

The V gene is TRBV9, the J gene TRBJ1-1; 9 nucleotides agree with TRBD1. Per germline, CDR1 SGDLS and CDR2 YYNGEE. Losses at the gene ends were 0 bases for V and 10 bases for J; bases not matched to a gene: 1. The CDR3 length is 12 residues. CDR3 nucleotides: TGTGCCAGCAGCGTAGGACAGGGGGGAGCTTTCTTT. Translating gives CASSVGQGGAFF.

This clone was seen a few times. The chain combines TRBV6-6 with TRBJ2-3; D not certain. This CDR3 has 12 residues. The V end lost 2 bases, the J end lost 3 bases, and 3 bases lay between the germline ends. Germline V gives CDR1 MNHNY, CDR2 SVGAGI (reference sequence). CDR3 residues: CASSYPTDTQYF. The CDR3 DNA reads TGTGCCAGCAGTTACCCAACAGATACGCAGTATTTT.

The V and J genes are TRBV6-1 and TRBJ2-5; maybe TRBD1 (6 bases). The better agreement between TRBJ2-7 and the DNA end casts doubt on the J call. Germline V gene data show CDR1 as MNHNS and CDR2 as SASEGT. The CDR3 totals 13 residues. CDR3 coding DNA: TGTGCCAGCAGTGACAGGGGATTGAACGAGCAGTACTTC. Translated: CASSDRGLNEQYF.

CDR3 in DNA: TGTGCCAGCAGCCAAGCAGGGGGCGGTCAGCCCCAGCATTTT. Amino acids: CASSQAGGGQPQHF. The chain has TRBV4-2 and TRBJ1-5, with TRBD1 identical over 8 bases. Germline V gene data show CDR1 as LGHNA and CDR2 as YNFKEQ. Losses at the gene ends were 1 base for V and 6 bases for J; bases not matched to a gene: 2. The CDR3 is 14 amino acids.

The CDR3 nucleotides are TGTGCCACCAGCAGAGCAAACTACGAGCAGTACTTC. Translation gives CATSRANYEQYF. This chain links TRBV15 with TRBJ2-7, with D unresolved. From germline, CDR1 is LNHNV and CDR2 YYDKDF (reference sequence). Trimming removed 1 base from V and 3 bases from J, with 4 bases in between. The CDR3 contains 12 residues.

CDR3 sequence: CASSQGPSGYAGGLYNEQFF. In nucleotides, the CDR3 is TGCGCCAGCAGCCAAGGGCCTTCAGGCTACGCGGGAGGACTTTACAATGAGCAGTTCTTC. The chain has TRBV4-1 and TRBJ2-1; 8 positions agree with TRBD2. Trimming at V came to 1 base and at J to 4 bases, leaving 18 bases not matched to a gene. This CDR3 is built from 20 residues. Germline values: CDR1 MGHRA, CDR2 YSYEKL.

This clone turned up a few times. V gene TRBV5-4 combines with J gene TRBJ2-1; D remains unclear. Germline CDR1 is SGHNT and CDR2 is YYREEE (reference sequence). Trimming took off 3 bases at V and 10 bases at J, with 14 bases between the two ends. The CDR3 contains 13 residues. DNA of the CDR3: TGTGCCAGCAGCTCCCTATTGAGTAGAGAGCAGTTCTTC. Encoded protein: CASSSLLSREQFF.

This clone was seen only a few times. V gene TRBV11-2 combines with J gene TRBJ2-1; D is undetermined. Trimming pared 4 bases from V and 2 bases from J, leaving 12 bases between. Per germline, CDR1 SGHAT and CDR2 FQNNGV. The CDR3 has 15 residues. This CDR3 reads CASSWLEIAYNEQFF. For the CDR3, the DNA is TGTGCCAGCAGCTGGCTAGAAATAGCCTACAATGAGCAGTTCTTC.

This clone was observed a few times. The chain couples TRBV7-2 to TRBJ2-1; 9 nucleotides match TRBD1. Germline CDR1 and CDR2: SGHTA and FQGNSA. V shed 2 bases and J 7 bases; nucleotides not matched to a gene: 6. The CDR3 sequence is 15 residues long. CDR3 sequence: CASSLWDRAANEQFF. CDR3 coding DNA: TGTGCCAGCAGCTTATGGGACAGGGCGGCGAATGAGCAGTTCTTC.

This clone was recorded only once. The J gene is TRBJ1-1, the V gene TRBV15, with 11 bases that match TRBD1. Germline trimming cut 1 base from V and 10 bases from J; bases unmatched to any gene: 8. CDR3 length: 15 residues. Germline V CDR1 and CDR2: LNHNV, YYDKDF (reference sequence). In DNA, the CDR3 is TGTGCCACCAGCAGAGCTGGGACAGGGGGATTCGGAGCTTTCTTT. Its translation: CATSRAGTGGFGAFF. Together with reference TRBV15 and TRBJ1-1, the CDR3 gives the full variable domain: DAMVIQNPRYQVTQFGKPVTLSCSQTLNHNVMYWYQQKSSQAPKLLFHYYDKDFNNEADTPDNFQSRRPNTSFCFLDIRSPGLGDTAMYLCATSRAGTGGFGAFFGQGTRLTVV.

In its sample, this clone was seen a few times. The chain has TRBV5-1 and TRBJ1-1, with TRBD1 matching 7 bases. The CDR3 length is 15 residues. V lost 4 bases, J lost 4 bases, and 10 bases stayed unmatched. The germline V gene encodes CDR1 SGHRS and CDR2 YFSETQ. The CDR3 sequence is CASSAFTGDGTEAFF. In DNA form, the CDR3 reads TGCGCCAGCAGCGCCTTCACAGGGGACGGCACTGAAGCTTTCTTT.

V usage is TRBV12-5 and J usage is TRBJ1-4; D is unclear. Trimming cost V 5 bases and J 6 bases, with 13 bases left between them. Germline CDR1 reads LGHNT; CDR2 reads FRNRAP. The CDR3 loop spans 14 amino acids. As DNA, the CDR3 is TGTGCTAGTGGTCCCGGGTATCCGGATGAAAAACTGTTTTTT. This translates into CASGPGYPDEKLFF.

The chain is built from TRBV21-1 and TRBJ2-7; the tabulated D call, TRBD2, remains unverified against the DNA. TRBV21-1 is an annotated pseudogene. CDR3 length equals 19 residues. The CDR3 loop is CASSKVMGGVAGGPKEQYF. The DNA of the CDR3 is TGTGCCAGCAGCAAAGTCATGGGTGGGGTAGCGGGAGGCCCTAAGGAGCAGTACTTC.

V usage is TRBV7-3 and J usage is TRBJ2-1; D unclear. The germline CDR1 and CDR2 sequences are SGHTA and FQGTGA. The germline V and J ends were trimmed by 5 bases and 5 bases, with 10 bases remaining between them. The CDR3 has 13 amino acids. In DNA form, the CDR3 reads TGTGCCAGCAGCCAAAACTTTAACAATGAGCAGTTCTTC. Encoded protein: CASSQNFNNEQFF.

The count of this clone is one. The genes are TRBV30 and TRBJ1-1; TRBD1 agrees at 10 bases. The germline gives CDR1 GTSNPN, CDR2 SVGIG (reference sequence). The CDR3 spans 16 residues. The trim removed 4 bases at V and 1 base at J, leaving 9 bases unmatched. The chain's CDR3 is CAWTKPGQGSNTEAFF. The CDR3 coding sequence is TGTGCCTGGACCAAACCGGGACAGGGGTCGAACACTGAAGCTTTCTTT.

This clone was seen more than once but under ten times. The V gene is TRBV7-3, the J gene TRBJ2-7; a weak D match, TRBD1 (6 bases). This CDR3 is 15 amino acids long. Trimming took 5 bases from V and 4 from J, leaving 18 bases between them. The germline gives CDR1 SGHTA, CDR2 FQGTGA. CDR3 DNA sequence: TGTGCCAGCAGCCGATCCTTATACAGGGAATACGAGCAGTACTTC. It encodes CASSRSLYREYEQYF.

This chain's CDR3 is CAWSVRGRVFNYGYTF. The CDR3 nucleotides are TGTGCCTGGAGTGTTCGAGGGCGGGTTTTTAACTATGGCTACACCTTC. The chain uses TRBV30 and TRBJ1-2; D is undetermined. CDR3 length: 16 residues. Germline V gene lookup returns CDR1 GTSNPN and CDR2 SVGIG (reference sequence). V was trimmed by 0 bases and J by 1 base, leaving 15 bases between them.

CDR3 protein: CASSFGTGSYEQYF. The CDR3 DNA sequence: TGTGCCAGCAGCTTCGGGACAGGATCCTACGAGCAGTACTTC. The chain has TRBV7-9 and TRBJ2-7, with TRBD1 matching over 8 bases. Germline V gene lookup returns CDR1 SEHNR and CDR2 FQNEAQ (reference sequence). Trimming at V came to 3 bases and at J to 1 base, leaving 2 bases not matched to a gene. The CDR3 has 14 amino acids.

This clone was picked up a small number of times. The J gene is TRBJ2-7, the V gene TRBV28; a weak D match, TRBD1 (6 bases). V was shortened by 8 bases and J by 1 base, with 12 bases between the two germline ends. Germline lookup yields CDR1 MDHEN and CDR2 SYDVKM. This CDR3 is built from 13 residues. CDR3 protein: CASGITGSYEQYF. The CDR3 DNA follows: TGTGCCAGCGGAATAACAGGGTCCTACGAGCAGTACTTC.

The chain has TRBV9 and TRBJ2-1; TRBD2 agrees at 11 bases. The CDR3 is 15 residues long. J gave up 9 bases and V 4 bases, and 9 bases lay outside the gene matches. The germline gives CDR1 SGDLS, CDR2 YYNGEE. The CDR3 region is CASSNSGRASREQFF. The DNA of the CDR3 is TGTGCCAGCAGCAATAGCGGGAGGGCTTCCCGTGAGCAGTTCTTC.

This chain joins TRBV21-1 and TRBJ1-1; the D segment call TRBD1 is taken from the table without a DNA check. TRBV21-1 is annotated as a pseudogene. This CDR3 comprises 16 residues. In DNA, the CDR3 is TGTGCCAGGGTGAACGGGACAGAAAAGGCAAACACTGAAGCTTTCTTT. It encodes CARVNGTEKANTEAFF.

The rearrangement links TRBV7-9 to TRBJ1-4, with 8 nucleotides matching TRBD1. V lost 5 bases, J lost 7 bases, and 9 bases stayed unmatched. The V gene's germline CDR1 is SEHNR and CDR2 FQNEAQ (reference sequence). The CDR3 totals 15 residues. DNA for the CDR3: TGTGCCAGCAGCGAAGGACAGGGCGTTTTTGAAAAACTGTTTTTT. Amino acids: CASSEGQGVFEKLFF.

The genes are TRBV7-9 and TRBJ2-1, with D unclear. Germline V gene lookup returns CDR1 SEHNR and CDR2 FQNEAQ (reference sequence). V lost 0 bases to trimming and J lost 3 bases, with 9 bases between them. There are 15 residues in the CDR3. The CDR3 DNA sequence: TGTGCCAGCAGCTTAGCCCTAGGTCGCTACAATGAGCAGTTCTTC. It codes for CASSLALGRYNEQFF.

This clone turned up a few times. The rearrangement links TRBV18 to TRBJ1-2, with D tentatively TRBD1 (6 bases). Trimming shortened V by 6 bases and J by 1 base, and 12 bases separated the two germline ends. The CDR3 loop spans 14 amino acids. Germline V gene sequence: CDR1 KGHSH, CDR2 LQKENI. DNA of the CDR3: TGTGCCAGCTCGTCCGACAGGCGTAACTATGGCTACACCTTC. It encodes CASSSDRRNYGYTF.

The rearrangement links TRBV18 to TRBJ2-3, with unresolved D. Per the germline V gene, CDR1 is KGHSH and CDR2 is LQKENI. This CDR3 has 14 residues. The germline V and J ends were trimmed by 2 bases and 1 base, with 7 bases remaining between them. Here the CDR3 DNA reads TGTGCCAGCTCACCATTGAGCGGCACAGATACGCAGTATTTT. This codes for CASSPLSGTDTQYF.

The chain links TRBV7-3 to TRBJ2-1; 7 bases line up with TRBD1. Germline lookup yields CDR1 SGHTA and CDR2 FQGTGA. This CDR3 region has 15 residues. Trimming cost V 5 bases and J 4 bases; bases outside gene matches: 8. The CDR3 bases are TGTGCCAGCAGCCCCGGCACAGGGGCGTACAATGAGCAGTTCTTC. Amino acids: CASSPGTGAYNEQFF.

The chain combines TRBV7-9 with TRBJ2-7; D is unclear. The V gene's germline CDR1 is SEHNR and CDR2 FQNEAQ (reference sequence). Trimming cost V 1 base and J 5 bases, with 3 bases left between them. The CDR3 length is 11 residues. CDR3 sequence reads: CASSLVDEQYF. In DNA, the CDR3 is TGTGCCAGCAGCTTAGTCGACGAGCAGTACTTC.